This T cell receptor beta chain was sequenced in a study of T cells of healthy individuals. This clonotype was observed at least ten times. CDR3 size: 14 residues. J gave up 3 bases and V 6 bases, and 11 bases lay outside the gene matches. The germline gives CDR1 SQVTM, CDR2 ANQGSEA. In TCRdb, the 5' RACE reads were re-called with MiXCR into one record per CDR3 protein. The sample holds around 80,000 distinct CDR3 sequences; more than 4.5% are singletons and the top ten take roughly 7.5%. This sequence originates from a female donor in good health. The rearrangement links TRBV29-1 to TRBJ2-7, with 7 bases lining up with TRBD2. In DNA, the CDR3 is TGCAGCGTCGAGCGAGCGGGGCGAAACTACGAGCAGTACTTC. Amino acids: CSVERAGRNYEQYF.